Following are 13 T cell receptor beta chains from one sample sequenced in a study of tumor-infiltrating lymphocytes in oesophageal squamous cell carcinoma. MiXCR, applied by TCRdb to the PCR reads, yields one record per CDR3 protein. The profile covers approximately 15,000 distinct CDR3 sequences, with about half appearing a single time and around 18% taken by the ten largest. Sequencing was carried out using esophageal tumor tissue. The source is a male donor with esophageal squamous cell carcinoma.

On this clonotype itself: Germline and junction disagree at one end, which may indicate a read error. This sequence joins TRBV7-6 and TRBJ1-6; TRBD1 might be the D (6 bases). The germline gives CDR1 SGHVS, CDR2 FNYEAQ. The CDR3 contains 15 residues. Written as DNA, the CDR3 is TGTGCCAGCAGCTTAGCGCCGGGGGGCTCCTACGAGCAGTACTTT. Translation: CASSLAPGGSYEQYF.

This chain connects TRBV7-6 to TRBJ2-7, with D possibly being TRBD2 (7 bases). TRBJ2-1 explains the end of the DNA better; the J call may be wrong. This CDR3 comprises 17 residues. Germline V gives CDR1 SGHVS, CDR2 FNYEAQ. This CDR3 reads CASSLAVGGALLYEQFF. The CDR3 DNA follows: TGTGCCAGCAGCTTAGCGGTAGGGGGGGCCCTTCTGTACGAGCAGTTCTTC.

CDR3 sequence (DNA): TGTGCCAGCAGCTTAGTAAGGTCAGCCTACGAGCAGTACTTC. Protein sequence: CASSLVRSAYEQYF. V usage is TRBV7-2 and J usage is TRBJ2-7, with D hard to call. CDR3 length: 14 amino acids. Trimming took off 1 base at V and 2 bases at J, with 9 bases between the two ends. The germline gives CDR1 SGHTA, CDR2 FQGNSA.

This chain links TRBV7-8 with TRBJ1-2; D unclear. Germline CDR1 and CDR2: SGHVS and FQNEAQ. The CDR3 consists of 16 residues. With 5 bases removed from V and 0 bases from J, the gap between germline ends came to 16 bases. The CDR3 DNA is TGTGCCAGCAGCCCCACTCAGAGATACTCTAACTATGGCTACACCTTC. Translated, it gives CASSPTQRYSNYGYTF.

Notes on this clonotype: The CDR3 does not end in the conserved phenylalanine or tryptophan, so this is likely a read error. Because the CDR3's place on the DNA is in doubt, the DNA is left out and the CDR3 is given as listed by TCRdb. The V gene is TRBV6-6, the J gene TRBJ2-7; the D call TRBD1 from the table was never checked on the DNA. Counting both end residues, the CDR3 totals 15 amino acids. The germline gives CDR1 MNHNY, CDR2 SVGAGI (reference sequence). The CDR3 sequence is CASSYMGRGGYTFGS.

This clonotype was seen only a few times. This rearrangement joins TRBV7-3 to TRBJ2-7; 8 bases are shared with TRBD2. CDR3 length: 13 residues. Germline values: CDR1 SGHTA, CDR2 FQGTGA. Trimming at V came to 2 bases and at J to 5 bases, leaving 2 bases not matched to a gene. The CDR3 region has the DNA TGTGCCAGCAGCTTAGCGGGAGGACACGAGCAGTACTTC. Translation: CASSLAGGHEQYF.

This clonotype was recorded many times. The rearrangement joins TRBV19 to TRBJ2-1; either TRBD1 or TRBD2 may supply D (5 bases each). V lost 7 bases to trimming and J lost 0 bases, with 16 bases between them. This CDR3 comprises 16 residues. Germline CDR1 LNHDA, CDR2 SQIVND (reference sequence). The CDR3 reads CASTLGAGSSYNEQFF. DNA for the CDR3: TGTGCCAGTACCCTAGGGGCAGGGAGCTCCTACAATGAGCAGTTCTTC.

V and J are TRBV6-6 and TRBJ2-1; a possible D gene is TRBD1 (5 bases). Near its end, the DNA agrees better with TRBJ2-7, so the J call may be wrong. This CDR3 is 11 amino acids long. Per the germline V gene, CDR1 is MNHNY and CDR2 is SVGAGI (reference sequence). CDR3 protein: CASSYRGEQYF. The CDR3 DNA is TGTGCCAGCAGTTACAGGGGCGAGCAGTACTTC.

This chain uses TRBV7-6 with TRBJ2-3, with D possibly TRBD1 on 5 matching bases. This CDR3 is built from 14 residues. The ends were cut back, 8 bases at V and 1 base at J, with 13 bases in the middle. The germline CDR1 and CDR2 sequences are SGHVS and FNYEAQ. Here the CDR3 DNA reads TGTGCCAGCTCTTGGGGCTCTGGCACAGATACGCAGTATTTT. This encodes CASSWGSGTDTQYF.

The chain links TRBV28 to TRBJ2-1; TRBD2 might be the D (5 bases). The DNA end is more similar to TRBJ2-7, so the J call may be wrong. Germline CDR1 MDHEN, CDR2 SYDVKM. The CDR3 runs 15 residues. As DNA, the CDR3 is TGTGCCAGCAGTTTATATGAACGGGAATCATACGAGCAGTACTTC. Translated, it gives CASSLYERESYEQYF.

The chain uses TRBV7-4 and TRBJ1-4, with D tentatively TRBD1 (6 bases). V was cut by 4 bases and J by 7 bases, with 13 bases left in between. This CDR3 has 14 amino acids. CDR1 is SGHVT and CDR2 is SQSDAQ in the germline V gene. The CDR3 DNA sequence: TGTGCCAGCAGCTACAGGGATCTTGCTGAAAAACTGTTTTTT. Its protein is CASSYRDLAEKLFF.

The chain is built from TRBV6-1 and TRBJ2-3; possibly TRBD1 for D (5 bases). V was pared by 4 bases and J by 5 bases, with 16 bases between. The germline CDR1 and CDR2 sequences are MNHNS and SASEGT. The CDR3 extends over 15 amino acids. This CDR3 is CASSGLVAGKDTQYF. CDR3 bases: TGTGCCAGCAGTGGACTCGTAGCAGGGAAAGATACGCAGTATTTT.

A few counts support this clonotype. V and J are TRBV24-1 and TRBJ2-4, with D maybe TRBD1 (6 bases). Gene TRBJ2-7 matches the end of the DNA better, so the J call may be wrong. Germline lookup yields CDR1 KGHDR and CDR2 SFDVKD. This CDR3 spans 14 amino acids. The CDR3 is CATSDSDRSYEQYF. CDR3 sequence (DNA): TGTGCCACCAGTGATTCAGACAGGTCCTACGAGCAGTACTTC.